This T cell receptor beta chain was captured by sequencing in a study of shared clonotypes between healthy human individuals. Study as a whole: Donors had three CD4 naive, three CD4 memory, two CD8 naive and one CD8 memory plate apiece.

About this clone itself: Its specificity is unknown.

Here immunoSEQ multiplex PCR was the method, and the copy in TCRdb shows in-frame clones only, minus some. The sample has roughly 1,600,000 clones, 98% seen once. V was shortened by 0 bases and J by 5 bases, with 13 bases between the two germline ends. This CDR3 region has 16 residues. Germline-derived CDR1 and CDR2 are LGHNA and YSLEER. Study-level findings and limits: Non-shared clonotypes displayed generation probabilities falling below those of clonotypes present in all four donors. Across a handful of donors, naive CD4 shared approximately 4.5%, naive CD8 over 3%, memory CD4 about 2.4%, memory CD8 roughly 0.37%. Larger estimated richness was generally recorded for naive subsets relative to memory subsets.

Material: naive CD4+ T cells sorted from blood. Subset specified: CD45RA+ positively selected. This chain joins TRBV4-3 and TRBJ2-2, with a possible D match to TRBD1 (5 bases). This sequence was found in a man aged 25 to 40 in good health. Written as DNA, the CDR3 is TGCGCCAGCAGCCAAGATCCGGCAGGGAAGACCGGGGAGCTGTTTTTT. Translation: CASSQDPAGKTGELFF.